The source of this T cell receptor (beta chain) is a study of breast tumors, draining lymph nodes, adjacent tissues. Trimming pared 10 bases from V and 3 bases from J, leaving 10 bases between. This CDR3 is built from 11 residues. The germline CDR1 and CDR2 sequences are MDHEN and SYDVKM. Study-wide results and caveats: Luminal-like breast cancer showed significantly higher tumor–nontumor repertoire similarity than basal-like.

Each CDR3 protein gets one entry after TCRdb re-called the multiplex PCR reads with MiXCR. The top ten clones hold roughly 8.1% of a sample with under 80,000 distinct CDR3 sequences, roughly two fifths of them seen once. This clonotype was seen at least ten times. Antigen unknown. The sequence derives from a female donor with breast cancer. Some clones in this sample may be carry-over from other donors' samples. The chain employs TRBV28 and TRBJ2-7, with D maybe TRBD1 (5 bases). The sequencing sample was made of breast tumor tissue. The CDR3 DNA follows: TGTGCCACCCAGGGCGGCTACGAGCAGTACTTC. The encoded protein is CATQGGYEQYF.